These 6 T cell receptor beta chains were all obtained from the same sample, sequenced in a study of blood T cell repertoires in COVID-19. The data were produced by immunoSEQ multiplex PCR, yet TCRdb's version contains in-frame clones alone and is incomplete. Of 60,000 to 90,000 clones in the sample, 70% to 90% were seen once. Specimen: peripheral blood. Source of these receptors: a man in his fifties or sixties with COVID-19, enrolled during active disease.

The chain employs TRBV7-3 and TRBJ2-3; 7 nucleotides agree with TRBD1. The ends lost 1 base at V and 5 bases at J; junction bases unmatched: 0. The length of the CDR3 is 13 residues. CDR1 and CDR2 (germline): SGHTA, FQGTGA. The CDR3 DNA reads as TGTGCCAGCAGCTTAAGGGACAGAGATACGCAGTATTTT. Translation: CASSLRDRDTQYF.

V usage is TRBV5-1 and J usage is TRBJ1-6; 9 positions agree with TRBD1. Germline V lookup: CDR1 SGHRS, CDR2 YFSETQ. The ends lost 0 bases at V and 0 bases at J; junction bases unmatched: 4. The CDR3 covers 18 residues. The CDR3 nucleotides are TGCGCCAGCAGCTTGGGACAGGGGGATAGCTCCTATAATTCACCCCTCCACTTT. Translation gives CASSLGQGDSSYNSPLHF.

The chain carries TRBV11-3 and TRBJ2-7; perhaps TRBD2 as D (5 bases). The CDR3 covers 15 residues. Germline lookup yields CDR1 SGHNT and CDR2 YENEEA. The V end lost 0 bases, the J end lost 2 bases, and 11 bases lay between the germline ends. In nucleotides, the CDR3 is TGTGCCAGCAGCTTAGATCAAGGGAGAACCTACGAGCAGTACTTC. The encoded protein is CASSLDQGRTYEQYF. The variable domain in full, with the rest retrieved from reference TRBV11-3 and TRBJ2-7, is EAGVVQSPRYKIIEKKQPVAFWCNPISGHNTLYWYLQNLGQGPELLIRYENEEAVDDSQLPKDRFSAERLKGVDSTLKIQPAELGDSAVYLCASSLDQGRTYEQYFGPGTRLTVT.

This clone was detected only a few times. The chain is built from TRBV2 and TRBJ1-6; 8 positions match TRBD1. Looked up from germline, CDR1 is SNHLY and CDR2 is FYNNEI. J lost 6 bases, V lost 8 bases, and 6 bases had no gene match. This CDR3 has 14 amino acids. CDR3 sequence reads: CASQLGQVNSPLHF. The DNA for the CDR3 is TGTGCCAGCCAACTGGGACAGGTTAATTCACCCCTCCACTTT.

V is TRBV3-1 (or the pseudogene TRBV3-2) and J is TRBJ2-1; 12 bases line up with TRBD2. V was clipped by 1 base and J by 9 bases; unmatched bases: 7. This CDR3 has 16 residues. CDR1 is LGHDT, CDR2 YNNKEL, per germline (reference sequence). In DNA form, the CDR3 reads TGTGCCAGCAGCCAAGTGCCTTCTAGCGGGGGGGCTGAGCAGTTCTTC. Protein: CASSQVPSSGGAEQFF.

The gene calls are TRBV11-2 and TRBJ1-2; 8 bases line up with TRBD1. Germline V gives CDR1 SGHAT, CDR2 FQNNGV. The CDR3 covers 17 residues. The ends lost 4 bases at V and 3 bases at J; junction bases unmatched: 13. The DNA of the CDR3 is TGTGCCAGCAGCTCGCCTGCCGGGACAGGTGATCACTATGGCTACACCTTC. Its translation: CASSSPAGTGDHYGYTF.